This entry describes one T cell receptor beta chain. Data came from immunoSEQ multiplex PCR; TCRdb stores just in-frame clones and leaves some out. The sample lists around 56,000 clones, around 91% seen once, with more than 1.5% in the top ten. This entry comes from a study of T cell changes during pregnancy in multiple sclerosis. There are 16 residues in the CDR3. The germline V gene encodes CDR1 MDHEN and CDR2 SYDVKM. V lost 5 bases to trimming and J lost 8 bases, with 24 bases between them. Sample: peripheral blood, taken after pregnancy. V usage is TRBV28 and J usage is TRBJ1-2; D is uncertain. This sequence originates from a female donor with multiple sclerosis, enrolled in a pregnancy study. The CDR3 loop is CASSPLGIASVRGYTF. DNA of the CDR3: TGTGCCAGCAGTCCCTTGGGCATAGCGAGTGTGAGAGGCTACACCTTC.